This T cell receptor beta chain was documented in a study of HIV-infected patients and healthy controls. Alpha and beta constant-region primers primed reverse transcription of around 500 ng RNA. Alpha and beta chain libraries were made separately by chain-specific third strand synthesis with multiplexing indices. A 5' RACE adapter with a random hexamer and the SP2 primer site was joined to cDNA. Each molecule carried a 12-nucleotide identifier made of two joined random hexamers added before amplification. TCRdb fed the 5' RACE reads into MiXCR, producing one record per CDR3 protein. The data show about 9,600 distinct CDR3 sequences, with 7.3% seen just once and roughly 35% held by the top ten. General observations from the study: Donor HLA types were not determined in the study. MAIT alpha-chain CDR3s were frequent in healthy controls, depleted in HIV+.

Many counts were recorded for this clonotype. The antigen is undetermined. Trimming removed 3 bases from V and 5 bases from J; junction bases left unmatched: 0. Germline loops: CDR1 SGHDT, CDR2 YYEEEE. This CDR3 spans 13 amino acids. The repertoire came from unfractionated whole blood and reflected all unsorted peripheral T cells. The receptor was derived from an adult with HIV infection. The sequencing used blood, collected before antiretroviral therapy. V usage is TRBV5-6 and J usage is TRBJ2-5; TRBD2 agrees at 11 bases. The CDR3 DNA is TGTGCCAGCAGCTCTAGCGGGGGGGAGACCCAGTACTTC. This gives the protein CASSSSGGETQYF.